The 16 T cell receptor beta chains in this list originate from one sample, sequenced in a study of cytomegalovirus exposure and HLA in healthy donors. The PCR was carried out with 60 Vbeta primers and 13 Jbeta primers. Clones were read by immunoSEQ multiplex PCR, and TCRdb kept only the in-frame ones, dropping some. Here the sample spans tens of thousands of clones, about 79% being singletons. Sequencing was performed on PBMCs. These TCRs come from a man between 65 and 85 years old in good health and CMV-seropositive.

In nucleotides, the CDR3 is TGTGCCAGCGCGGGGGGGCCCCAAGAGACCCAGTACTTC. Its protein is CASAGGPQETQYF. The chain recombines TRBV7-9 with TRBJ2-5; 9 bases fit TRBD2. V lost 8 bases to trimming and J lost 1 base; unmatched junction nucleotides: 2. CDR1 and CDR2 (germline): SEHNR, FQNEAQ (reference sequence). The CDR3 contains 13 residues.

This rearrangement joins TRBV5-6 to TRBJ2-7; possibly TRBD1 for D (6 bases). Germline V gene sequence: CDR1 SGHDT, CDR2 YYEEEE. This CDR3 has 15 amino acids. Trimming removed 4 bases at V and 0 bases at J, with 14 bases between. The DNA for the CDR3 is TGTGCCAGCAGCCTCGGACAGTTTAGCTCCTACGAGCAGTACTTC. It codes for CASSLGQFSSYEQYF. Full variable domain (remainder filled in from reference TRBV5-6 and TRBJ2-7): DAGVTQSPTHLIKTRGQQVTLRCSPKSGHDTVSWYQQALGQGPQFIFQYYEEEERQRGNFPDRFSGHQFPNYSSELNVNALLLGDSALYLCASSLGQFSSYEQYFGPGTRLTVT.

In its sample, this clone was seen once. The V call is TRBV29-1, the J call TRBJ2-7; 8 bases match TRBD1. Trimming took 6 bases from V and 4 from J; bases not matched to a gene: 11. Germline V gene lookup returns CDR1 SQVTM and CDR2 ANQGSEA. This CDR3 is 14 amino acids long. CDR3 sequence: CSVVGQARTYEQYF. In DNA, the CDR3 is TGCAGCGTAGTGGGACAGGCCAGAACATACGAGCAGTACTTC.

The chain couples TRBV30 to TRBJ2-2; 7 bases map to TRBD2. Losses at the gene ends were 3 bases for V and 1 base for J; bases not matched to a gene: 2. The CDR3 runs 14 residues. Per germline, CDR1 GTSNPN and CDR2 SVGIG (reference sequence). As DNA, the CDR3 is TGTGCCTGGAGGCAGCGGGAGAACACCGGGGAGCTGTTTTTT. It encodes CAWRQRENTGELFF.

This chain connects TRBV29-1 to TRBJ1-5, with 9 bases fitting TRBD1. Germline V gives CDR1 SQVTM, CDR2 ANQGSEA. After removal of 7 bases from V and 3 bases from J, the junction contained 7 bases not matched to a gene. The CDR3 consists of 14 residues. In DNA form, the CDR3 reads TGCAGCGCCGCCACAGGGGGCAACAATCAGCCCCAGCATTTT. It yields the protein CSAATGGNNQPQHF.

This sequence joins TRBV25-1 and TRBJ2-7; 9 bases align to TRBD1. This CDR3 contains 15 residues. The trim removed 7 bases at V and 0 bases at J, leaving 7 bases unmatched. Germline-derived CDR1 and CDR2 are MGHDK and SYGVNS. CDR3 sequence reads: CASTPGQGYSYEQYF. DNA for the CDR3: TGTGCCAGCACACCGGGACAGGGCTACTCCTACGAGCAGTACTTC.

The J gene is TRBJ1-2, the V gene TRBV6-1; 7 positions match TRBD1. Trimming took 8 bases from V and 2 from J; bases not matched to a gene: 5. In germline, CDR1 is MNHNS, CDR2 SASEGT. There are 13 residues in the CDR3. The CDR3 region is CASLGQRNYGYTF. The CDR3 region has the DNA TGTGCCAGCTTGGGACAGCGAAACTATGGCTACACCTTC.

The V gene is TRBV6-6, the J gene TRBJ2-1; 10 bases match TRBD2. Trimming cost V 7 bases and J 6 bases; bases outside gene matches: 3. The CDR3 extends over 13 amino acids. The germline V gene has CDR1 MNHNY and CDR2 SVGAGI (reference sequence). The DNA for the CDR3 is TGTGCCAGCACAGCGGGGGGGGGCAATGAGCAGTTCTTC. This translates into CASTAGGGNEQFF.

This chain uses TRBV13 with TRBJ2-3; D perhaps matches TRBD2 (6 bases). V shed 3 bases and J shed 0 bases, with 10 bases lying between them. CDR3 length: 15 residues. Germline lookup yields CDR1 PRHDT and CDR2 FYEKMQ (reference sequence). The CDR3 bases are TGTGCCAGCAGCTTGGCGGGGAGCAGCACAGATACGCAGTATTTT. Its protein product is CASSLAGSSTDTQYF.

The chain's CDR3 is CASSWAGTDYGYTF. In nucleotides, the CDR3 is TGTGCCAGCAGTTGGGCCGGGACAGACTATGGCTACACCTTC. The genes are TRBV27 and TRBJ1-2, with 7 bases that match TRBD1. CDR1 MNHEY and CDR2 SMNVEV come from the germline V gene (reference sequence). This CDR3 region has 14 residues. The J segment lost 3 bases and the V segment lost 4 bases, leaving 5 bases of the junction unmatched.

The rearrangement joins TRBV10-3 to TRBJ1-6; weak D call: TRBD1 (6 bases). V lost 8 bases to trimming and J lost 7 bases, with 15 bases between them. The length of the CDR3 is 14 residues. Germline V gene lookup returns CDR1 ENHRY and CDR2 SYGVKD. CDR3 region: CAIGDMIGNSPLHF. DNA for the CDR3: TGTGCCATCGGGGACATGATCGGAAATTCACCCCTCCACTTT.

This chain connects TRBV5-1 to TRBJ2-1; no clear D. Germline lookup yields CDR1 SGHRS and CDR2 YFSETQ. The CDR3 runs 14 residues. Trimming shortened V by 0 bases and J by 4 bases, and 8 bases separated the two germline ends. The CDR3 DNA is TGCGCCAGCAGCTTGGGGGCTCTGTACAATGAGCAGTTCTTC. Residues: CASSLGALYNEQFF.

This chain links TRBV5-1 with TRBJ2-1, with 8 bases matching TRBD2. Germline V gene sequence: CDR1 SGHRS, CDR2 YFSETQ. This CDR3 comprises 15 residues. V lost 4 bases, J lost 8 bases, and 11 bases stayed unmatched. The CDR3 coding sequence is TGCGCCAGCAGCCCGACTAGCGTTCGAGGTTATGAGCAGTTCTTC. As protein: CASSPTSVRGYEQFF. The entire variable domain, with the rest obtained from reference TRBV5-1 and TRBJ2-1, is as follows: KAGVTQTPRYLIKTRGQQVTLSCSPISGHRSVSWYQQTPGQGLQFLFEYFSETQRNKGNFPGRFSGRQFSNSRSEMNVSTLELGDSALYLCASSPTSVRGYEQFFGPGTRLTVL.

The chain couples TRBV7-8 to TRBJ1-5; D is unresolved. Trimming removed 5 bases at V and 11 bases at J, with 7 bases between. Germline loops: CDR1 SGHVS, CDR2 FQNEAQ. This CDR3 is 10 amino acids long. The CDR3 is CASSPLSQHF. CDR3 coding DNA: TGTGCCAGCAGCCCTCTGTCCCAGCATTTT.

This chain connects TRBV6-6 to TRBJ1-2; the D gene is possibly TRBD1 (5 bases). Looked up from germline, CDR1 is MNHNY and CDR2 is SVGAGI (reference sequence). V gave up 6 bases and J gave up 8 bases, with 13 bases separating them. This CDR3 spans 12 amino acids. CDR3 loop: CASSRGGTGYTF. As DNA, the CDR3 is TGTGCCAGCAGCCGCGGAGGGACCGGCTACACCTTC.

The gene calls are TRBV5-1 and TRBJ2-7; 7 nucleotides align to TRBD2. Germline V CDR1 and CDR2: SGHRS, YFSETQ. V shed 2 bases and J 2 bases; nucleotides not matched to a gene: 4. The CDR3 extends over 14 amino acids. CDR3 protein: CASSFGGTTYEQYF. The CDR3 DNA sequence: TGCGCCAGCAGCTTTGGGGGGACTACCTACGAGCAGTACTTC.